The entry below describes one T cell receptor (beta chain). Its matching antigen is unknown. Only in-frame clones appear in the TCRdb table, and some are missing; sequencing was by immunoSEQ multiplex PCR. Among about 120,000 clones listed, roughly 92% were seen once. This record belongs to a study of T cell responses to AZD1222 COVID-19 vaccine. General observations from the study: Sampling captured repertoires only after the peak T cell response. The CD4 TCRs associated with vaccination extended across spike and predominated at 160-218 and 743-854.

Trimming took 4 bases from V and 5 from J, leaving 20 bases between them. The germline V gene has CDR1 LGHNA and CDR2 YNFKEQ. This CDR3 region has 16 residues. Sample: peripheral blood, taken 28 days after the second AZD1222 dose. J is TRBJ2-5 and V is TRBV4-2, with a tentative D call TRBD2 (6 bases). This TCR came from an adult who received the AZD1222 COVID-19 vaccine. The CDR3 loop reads CASSPSPGLAGETQYF. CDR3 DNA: TGTGCCAGCAGCCCCTCACCGGGACTCGCGGGGGAGACCCAGTACTTC.